Each of the 10 T cell receptor beta chains below was sequenced from the same sample in a study of T-cell memory formation after mild COVID-19. TCRdb fed the 5' RACE reads into MiXCR, producing one record per CDR3 protein. Of around 440,000 distinct CDR3 sequences listed, 15% to 20% are singletons. Sequencing was performed on PBMCs or a T cell subset sorted from them (not recorded which). All receptors derive from an adult woman who had mild COVID-19 (a few samples of this study predate the infection). Cell type and time point are not known.

The chain combines TRBV3-1 with TRBJ2-3, with 11 bases matching TRBD2. The CDR3 is made up of 17 amino acids. J gave up 4 bases and V 1 base, and 7 bases lay outside the gene matches. Looked up from germline, CDR1 is LGHDT and CDR2 is YNNKEL (reference sequence). CDR3 coding DNA: TGTGCCAGCAGCCAAGTTCTTCTAGCGGGGGGCGCAGATACGCAGTATTTT. As protein: CASSQVLLAGGADTQYF.

This clonotype turned up a few times. The genes are TRBV6-6 and TRBJ1-4; no clear D. Per the germline V gene, CDR1 is MNHNY and CDR2 is SVGAGI (reference sequence). The CDR3 sequence is 13 residues long. Between the trimmed V and J ends, which lost 2 bases and 4 bases, there was a span of 5 bases. CDR3 in DNA: TGTGCCAGCAGTTACATGGTTAATGAAAAACTGTTTTTT. It codes for CASSYMVNEKLFF.

Ten or more counts support this clonotype. The chain combines TRBV18 with TRBJ2-7; 8 nucleotides line up with TRBD2. The CDR3 has 14 amino acids. V trimming: 6 bases; J trimming: 3 bases; junction bases outside the gene matches: 7. CDR1 is KGHSH and CDR2 is LQKENI in the germline V gene. CDR3 residues: CASSPSGSNYEQYF. Written as DNA, the CDR3 is TGTGCCAGCTCGCCCAGCGGGAGTAACTACGAGCAGTACTTC.

There are a few counts of this clonotype. The gene calls are TRBV19 and TRBJ2-3; D may be TRBD2 (5 bases). This CDR3 is 15 amino acids long. V lost 5 bases and J 1 base, leaving 13 bases between the germline ends. Germline lookup yields CDR1 LNHDA and CDR2 SQIVND (reference sequence). Written as DNA, the CDR3 is TGTGCCAGTAGTTATCGGGATCCGGGCACAGATACGCAGTATTTT. This sequence encodes CASSYRDPGTDTQYF.

The gene calls are TRBV6-6 and TRBJ1-5; 10 bases align to TRBD1. The junction had 5 bases not matched to a gene; V was cut back by 2 bases and J by 4 bases. Per germline, CDR1 MNHNY and CDR2 SVGAGI (reference sequence). The CDR3 spans 16 residues. In DNA, the CDR3 is TGTGCCAGCAGTTACCCCGGGACAGGGGAGAATCAGCCCCAGCATTTT. It codes for CASSYPGTGENQPQHF.

The chain is built from TRBV20-1 and TRBJ2-3; TRBD1 matches at 8 bases. Germline V gives CDR1 DFQATT, CDR2 SNEGSKA (reference sequence). With 2 bases clipped from V and 3 bases from J, the junction kept 10 bases outside the gene matches. The CDR3 sequence is 16 residues long. The DNA of the CDR3 is TGCAGTGCTAGAACCCTCCGCAGGGGGCAAACAGATACGCAGTATTTT. Translation: CSARTLRRGQTDTQYF.

This clonotype has a count of ten or more. This rearrangement joins TRBV5-4 to TRBJ2-1; 9 bases map to TRBD2. The CDR3 consists of 16 residues. In germline, CDR1 is SGHNT, CDR2 YYREEE (reference sequence). V dropped 0 bases and J dropped 2; count of bases not matched to a gene: 3. CDR3 DNA sequence: TGTGCCAGCAGCTTGGCCGGCGGGAGGGCCTACAATGAGCAGTTCTTC. Its translation: CASSLAGGRAYNEQFF.

Only a few counts were recorded for this clonotype. The CDR3 DNA is TGTGCCAGCAGCTTAGAGCCCCAGGCAAATCAGCCCCAGCATTTT. It codes for CASSLEPQANQPQHF. The chain recombines TRBV7-2 with TRBJ1-5, with D uncertain. Trimming stripped 1 base from V and 4 bases from J, with 11 bases between. CDR1 and CDR2 from the germline V gene are SGHTA and FQGNSA. This CDR3 has 15 amino acids. Full variable domain (missing parts from reference TRBV7-2 and TRBJ1-5): GAGVSQSPSNKVTEKGKDVELRCDPISGHTALYWYRQSLGQGLEFLIYFQGNSAPDKSGLPSDRFSAERTGGSVSTLTIQRTQQEDSAVYLCASSLEPQANQPQHFGDGTRLSIL.

This chain uses TRBV5-1 with TRBJ2-3; 7 positions agree with TRBD2. Germline V gene data show CDR1 as SGHRS and CDR2 as YFSETQ. With 3 bases clipped from V and 4 bases from J, the junction kept 8 bases outside the gene matches. The CDR3 extends over 15 amino acids. The CDR3 spells CASSSPGGIADTQYF. The CDR3 DNA sequence: TGCGCCAGCAGCTCACCCGGGGGGATCGCAGATACGCAGTATTTT.

This clonotype has a handful of counts. The chain links TRBV18 to TRBJ1-1; D is undetermined. Germline CDR1 and CDR2: KGHSH and LQKENI. The germline V and J ends were trimmed by 11 bases and 5 bases, with 9 bases remaining between them. This CDR3 comprises 10 residues. The CDR3 nucleotides read TGTGCCGCCGGGAAGACTGAAGCTTTCTTT. Translated, it gives CAAGKTEAFF. The complete variable domain, with remaining parts taken from reference TRBV18 and TRBJ1-1, reads NAGVMQNPRHLVRRRGQEARLRCSPMKGHSHVYWYRQLPEEGLKFMVYLQKENIIDESGMPKERFSAEFPKEGPSILRIQQVVRGDSAAYFCAAGKTEAFFGQGTRLTVV.